Reported below is one T cell receptor (beta chain). The junction does not match germline at one end; this may be a read error. Sample-barcoded 5' priming and a J-beta primer mix drove a second PCR of roughly 7 to 11 cycles. From the 5' RACE reads, TCRdb called clonotypes with MiXCR, one entry per CDR3 protein. The top ten hold around a third of the sample, which has about 680,000 distinct CDR3 sequences, about 52% seen once. PBMCs numbering at least 7 million were isolated per sample. The germline gives CDR1 SGHRS, CDR2 YFSETQ. There are 15 residues in the CDR3. These data come from a study of blood T cells in healthy people across ages.

Sequenced input: blood. The V gene is TRBV5-1, the J gene TRBJ1-2; D might be TRBD1 (5 bases). The source of this sequence is a woman in her fifties or sixties in good health. The CDR3 DNA is TGCGCCAGCAGCTTGGCCGCGGGGGAAAACTGTGGCTACACCTTC. Protein product: CASSLAAGENCGYTF.